A single sample is the source of the 14 T cell receptor beta chains below, sequenced in a study of breast tumors, draining lymph nodes, adjacent tissues. Each CDR3 protein gets one entry after TCRdb re-called the multiplex PCR reads with MiXCR. The table records about 230,000 distinct CDR3 sequences, about 32% of them present only once. Breast cancer patients provided tissue from their axillary draining lymph nodes. Sequences were obtained from axillary lymph node tissue. These receptor sequences come from a female donor with breast cancer. Some clones in this sample may be carry-over from other donors' samples.

Many counts were recorded for this clonotype. The rearrangement links TRBV20-1 to TRBJ2-7, with TRBD1 matching over 7 bases. Germline CDR1 reads DFQATT; CDR2 reads SNEGSKA (reference sequence). With V trimmed by 4 bases and J by 4 bases, 4 bases remained unmatched. This CDR3 spans 12 amino acids. The CDR3 loop reads CSANRGWYEQYF. The CDR3 bases are TGCAGTGCTAACAGGGGCTGGTACGAGCAGTACTTC.

The chain has TRBV30 and TRBJ1-5; D is perhaps TRBD1 (5 bases). Germline V gives CDR1 GTSNPN, CDR2 SVGIG (reference sequence). V was pared by 0 bases and J by 11 bases, with 20 bases between. The CDR3 has 15 residues. This chain's CDR3 is CAWSVGGTFQETQHF. The CDR3, as DNA: TGTGCCTGGAGTGTGGGGGGGACTTTTCAAGAGACCCAGCATTTT. The variable domain in full, completed from reference TRBV30 and TRBJ1-5, reads SQTIHQWPATLVQPVGSPLSLECTVEGTSNPNLYWYRQAAGRGLQLLFYSVGIGQISSEVPQNLSASRPQDRQFILSSKKLLLSDSGFYLCAWSVGGTFQETQHFGDGTRLSIL.

This clonotype has just a few counts. A single base separates this from a much larger clone, so it may be a read error. The chain employs TRBV5-5 and TRBJ1-2, with D hard to call. The CDR3 contains 13 residues. With 4 bases removed from V and 4 bases from J, the gap between germline ends came to 11 bases. The germline gives CDR1 SGHKS, CDR2 YYEKEE (reference sequence). The CDR3 region has the DNA TGTGCCAGCAGCCGCAATGCCACCTATGGCTACACCTTC. Its translation is CASSRNATYGYTF.

This chain connects TRBV7-8 to TRBJ1-4, with a weak D call TRBD1 (5 bases). Germline CDR1 is SGHVS and CDR2 is FQNEAQ. V lost 6 bases and J 3 bases, leaving 14 bases between the germline ends. The length of the CDR3 is 15 residues. The DNA of the CDR3 is TGTGCCAGCAGTCCTCAAAGGACACCTAATGAAAAACTGTTTTTT. Translating gives CASSPQRTPNEKLFF. The full variable domain, with the rest looked up from reference TRBV7-8 and TRBJ1-4, is GAGVSQSPRYKVAKRGQDVALRCDPISGHVSLFWYQQALGQGPEFLTYFQNEAQLDKSGLPSDRFFAERPEGSVSTLKIQRTQQEDSAVYLCASSPQRTPNEKLFFGSGTQLSVL.

This clonotype was seen at least ten times. This rearrangement joins TRBV5-1 to TRBJ2-2, with 11 bases fitting TRBD2. V lost 4 bases, J lost 4 bases, and 9 bases stayed unmatched. Germline CDR1 is SGHRS and CDR2 is YFSETQ. CDR3 size: 17 residues. Written as DNA, the CDR3 is TGCGCCAGCAGCAGAACTAGCGGGAGTGCGGGCACCGGGGAGCTGTTTTTT. Amino acids: CASSRTSGSAGTGELFF.

Ten or more counts support this clonotype. The chain joins TRBV5-6 to TRBJ2-5; D is perhaps TRBD1 (5 bases). Germline loops: CDR1 SGHDT, CDR2 YYEEEE. The CDR3 totals 15 residues. Deletions cut 1 base from V and 4 bases from J, with 14 bases between. DNA of the CDR3: TGTGCCAGCAGCTTGCAGGGTCAGAGGAGAGAGACCCAGTACTTC. Residues: CASSLQGQRRETQYF.

This clonotype was seen many times. The chain couples TRBV28 to TRBJ1-2; D perhaps matches TRBD1 (5 bases). The V and J ends lost 4 bases and 5 bases respectively, with 17 bases between them. There are 15 residues in the CDR3. Germline lookup yields CDR1 MDHEN and CDR2 SYDVKM. The CDR3 region is CASSSSTGFVYGYTF. In DNA form, the CDR3 reads TGTGCCAGCAGTTCTTCAACAGGCTTTGTTTATGGCTACACCTTC.

As to this clonotype: The junction departs from germline at one end; a sequencing error may be responsible. The chain has TRBV5-4 and TRBJ2-5; 9 nucleotides match TRBD1. The CDR3 is 17 amino acids. Germline CDR1 is SGHNT and CDR2 is YYREEE (reference sequence). This CDR3 reads CASSSWADRGEQETQHF. The CDR3, as DNA: TGTGCCAGCAGCTCGTGGGCCGACAGGGGGGAGCAAGAGACCCAGCACTTC.

In its sample, this clonotype was seen many times. This chain joins TRBV19 and TRBJ2-3, with 9 bases lining up with TRBD2. The CDR3 covers 15 residues. Germline values: CDR1 LNHDA, CDR2 SQIVND (reference sequence). V shed 5 bases, J shed 2 bases, and the junction held 5 bases outside the gene matches. CDR3 sequence reads: CASSASSGNTDTQYF. The CDR3 DNA is TGTGCCAGTAGTGCATCTAGCGGGAACACAGATACGCAGTATTTT.

This clonotype has only a few counts. The chain combines TRBV20-1 with TRBJ1-1, with D unclear. Germline lookup yields CDR1 DFQATT and CDR2 SNEGSKA (reference sequence). The CDR3 totals 10 residues. Trimming shortened V by 5 bases and J by 5 bases, and 6 bases separated the two germline ends. The CDR3 bases are TGCAGTGCTCTAGAAACTGAAGCTTTCTTT. This gives the protein CSALETEAFF.

This clonotype was counted only a few times. Since a much larger clone is just one base distant, this may be a read error. The J gene is TRBJ2-1, the V gene TRBV11-2; D possibly corresponds to TRBD1 (6 bases). The germline V gene encodes CDR1 SGHAT and CDR2 FQNNGV. Trimming removed 3 bases at V and 9 bases at J, with 12 bases between. CDR3 length: 13 residues. CDR3 in amino acids: CASSFDRRTEQFF. The DNA for the CDR3 is TGTGCCAGCAGCTTCGACAGGAGAACTGAGCAGTTCTTC.

The CDR3 protein is CASSDGLAGVPTDTQYF. The CDR3, as DNA: TGTGCCAGCAGTGACGGACTAGCGGGAGTCCCCACAGATACGCAGTATTTT. The chain joins TRBV6-4 to TRBJ2-3; 13 bases match TRBD2. Unmatched junction bases numbered 4, after V lost 2 bases and J lost 2 bases. The CDR3 runs to 17 residues. In germline, CDR1 is MRHNA, CDR2 SNTAGT.

This clonotype was counted ten times or more. This chain joins TRBV28 and TRBJ2-7, with 7 bases identical to TRBD1. With V trimmed by 5 bases and J by 9 bases, 10 bases remained unmatched. The CDR3 extends over 13 amino acids. Germline V gives CDR1 MDHEN, CDR2 SYDVKM. The DNA for the CDR3 is TGTGCCAGCAGTAACAGGGACAGTCCCTGGCAGTACTTC. Its translation: CASSNRDSPWQYF.

This clonotype occurred a few times. The chain carries TRBV7-9 and TRBJ2-7; a possible D gene is TRBD1 (5 bases). Germline loops: CDR1 SEHNR, CDR2 FQNEAQ (reference sequence). The CDR3 has 13 amino acids. Trimming pared 1 base from V and 3 bases from J, leaving 7 bases between. The CDR3 region is CASSLGGYYEQYF. The CDR3 DNA reads as TGTGCCAGCAGCTTAGGGGGCTACTACGAGCAGTACTTC.